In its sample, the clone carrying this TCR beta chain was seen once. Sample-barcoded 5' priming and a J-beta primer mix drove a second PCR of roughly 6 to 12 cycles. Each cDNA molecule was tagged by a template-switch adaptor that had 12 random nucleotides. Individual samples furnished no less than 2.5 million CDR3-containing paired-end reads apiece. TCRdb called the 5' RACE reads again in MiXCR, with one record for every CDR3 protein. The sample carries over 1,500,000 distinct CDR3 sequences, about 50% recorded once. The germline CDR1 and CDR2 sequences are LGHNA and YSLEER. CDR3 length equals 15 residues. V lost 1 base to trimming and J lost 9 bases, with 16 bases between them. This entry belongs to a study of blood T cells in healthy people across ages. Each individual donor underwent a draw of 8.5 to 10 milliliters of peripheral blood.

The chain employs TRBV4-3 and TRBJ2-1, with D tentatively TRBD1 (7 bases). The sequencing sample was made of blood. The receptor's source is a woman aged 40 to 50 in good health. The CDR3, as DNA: TGCGCCAGCAGCCAAGCCGTGGCAGGGGGAGGTGAGCAGTTCTTC. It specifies CASSQAVAGGGEQFF.